This T cell receptor beta chain comes out of a study of blood T cell repertoires in COVID-19. Study summary: The study drew acute and convalescent COVID-19 samples from the United States, Italy and Spain. T cells, B-cell-depleted T cells, or PBMCs provided the cDNA or gDNA that served as material.

Authors' analysis steps: Estimation of nucleated cell counts relied on the amplification of reference gene primers. Assay: immunoSEQ multiplex PCR; the TCRdb copy retains only in-frame clones and omits some. The DNA gave D and trimming, while V, J and clone size come from that table. The data contain 130,000 to 150,000 clones, 80% of them singletons. This TCR was recovered from a man aged 65-85 years who had recovered from COVID-19. Material: peripheral blood.

The CDR3 DNA reads TGTGCCAGCAGTGAAGACGGACGGACAAATGAAAAACTGTTTTTT. Translated, it gives CASSEDGRTNEKLFF. J is TRBJ1-4 and V is TRBV2; tentative D call: TRBD1 (5 bases). Germline CDR1 and CDR2: SNHLY and FYNNEI. The CDR3 totals 15 residues. With 1 base removed from V and 5 bases from J, the gap between germline ends came to 11 bases.